The 32 T cell receptor beta chains below come from one sample, sequenced in a study of T cell repertoires in cytomegalovirus infection. TCRdb ran MiXCR on the reads and lists one entry per CDR3 protein. The sample carries about 140,000 distinct CDR3 sequences, 6.5% recorded once. The sequenced sample was PBMCs. The receptors were gathered from a human donor in good health (CMV status not recorded). Some clones in this sample may be carry-over from other donors' samples.

The rearrangement joins TRBV7-2 to TRBJ2-6, with 12 bases aligning to TRBD1. Trimming at V came to 7 bases and at J to 3 bases, leaving 7 bases not matched to a gene. Germline values: CDR1 SGHTA, CDR2 FQGNSA. This CDR3 has 17 amino acids. The CDR3 spells CASIPGQGASGANVLTF. In DNA form, the CDR3 reads TGTGCCAGCATCCCGGGACAGGGGGCGAGTGGGGCCAACGTCCTGACTTTC.

The chain has TRBV7-2 and TRBJ2-7; D possibly uses TRBD1 or TRBD2 (5 bases each). The CDR3 has 15 amino acids. V was clipped by 6 bases and J by 9 bases, with 24 bases between them. Germline CDR1 and CDR2: SGHTA and FQGNSA. CDR3 in amino acids: CASSPGLVGTFGQYF. The CDR3 region has the DNA TGTGCCAGCAGTCCAGGATTAGTGGGGACGTTCGGGCAGTACTTC. Using reference TRBV7-2 and TRBJ2-7 for the parts outside the CDR3, the full variable domain is GAGVSQSPSNKVTEKGKDVELRCDPISGHTALYWYRQSLGQGLEFLIYFQGNSAPDKSGLPSDRFSAERTGGSVSTLTIQRTQQEDSAVYLCASSPGLVGTFGQYFGPGTRLTVT.

This clonotype was seen at least ten times. The chain is built from TRBV7-3 and TRBJ2-2; TRBD1 aligns across 8 bases. The CDR3 totals 15 residues. Germline V gene sequence: CDR1 SGHTA, CDR2 FQGTGA. After removal of 5 bases from V and 4 bases from J, the junction contained 6 bases not matched to a gene. The CDR3 reads CASSPAGQVTGELFF. The CDR3, as DNA: TGTGCCAGCAGCCCCGCGGGACAGGTCACCGGGGAGCTGTTTTTT.

This clonotype was counted ten times or more. The chain is built from TRBV6-6 and TRBJ2-3, with 10 bases fitting TRBD2. Germline V gives CDR1 MNHNY, CDR2 SVGAGI (reference sequence). The ends lost 0 bases at V and 2 bases at J; junction bases unmatched: 8. The CDR3 loop spans 18 amino acids. DNA of the CDR3: TGTGCCAGCAGTTACTCTGCCGGAACTAGCGGGGCCACAGATACGCAGTATTTT. Translated: CASSYSAGTSGATDTQYF.

This clonotype was recorded many times. This sequence joins TRBV7-2 and TRBJ1-4; D may be TRBD1 (5 bases). Looked up from germline, CDR1 is SGHTA and CDR2 is FQGNSA. The CDR3 runs 15 residues. With 2 bases removed from V and 4 bases from J, the gap between germline ends came to 11 bases. The chain's CDR3 is CASSLSTAYNEKLFF. In DNA form, the CDR3 reads TGTGCCAGCAGCTTATCGACAGCATATAATGAAAAACTGTTTTTT.

The rearrangement links TRBV28 to TRBJ1-1, with TRBD1 matching 8 bases. Germline V gene lookup returns CDR1 MDHEN and CDR2 SYDVKM. Trimming cost V 3 bases and J 1 base; bases outside gene matches: 13. CDR3 length: 18 amino acids. CDR3 in amino acids: CASSFIWGGDRGNTEAFF. Written as DNA, the CDR3 is TGTGCCAGCAGTTTCATATGGGGTGGAGACAGGGGGAACACTGAAGCTTTCTTT.

This clonotype was recorded many times. This chain uses TRBV7-2 with TRBJ1-5, with D maybe TRBD1 (5 bases). This CDR3 has 16 amino acids. Trimming pared 3 bases from V and 5 bases from J, leaving 17 bases between. Germline loops: CDR1 SGHTA, CDR2 FQGNSA. The CDR3 sequence: CASSLRGTLSDQPQHF. As DNA, the CDR3 is TGTGCCAGCAGCTTGAGAGGGACGCTGAGCGATCAGCCCCAGCATTTT.

This clonotype was counted many times. The chain carries TRBV20-1 and TRBJ2-7; TRBD2 is a possible D gene (5 bases). CDR1 and CDR2 from the germline V gene are DFQATT and SNEGSKA (reference sequence). The CDR3 spans 13 residues. V shed 6 bases and J shed 3 bases, with 15 bases lying between them. CDR3 amino acids: CSAVGERLYEQYF. The CDR3 region has the DNA TGCAGTGCAGTTGGGGAGCGTCTCTACGAGCAGTACTTC.

V gene TRBV28 combines with J gene TRBJ2-2; D not certain. The germline V gene has CDR1 MDHEN and CDR2 SYDVKM. CDR3 size: 14 residues. The V end was cut by 7 bases, the J end by 3 bases, with 12 bases between. The CDR3 here is CASTRILHTGELFF. The DNA of the CDR3 is TGTGCCAGCACGCGGATTCTTCACACCGGGGAGCTGTTTTTT.

The rearrangement uses TRBV29-1 and TRBJ2-6; D is unclear. The CDR3 sequence is 14 residues long. V was cut by 4 bases and J by 2 bases, with 9 bases left in between. Germline-derived CDR1 and CDR2 are SQVTM and ANQGSEA. In DNA form, the CDR3 reads TGCAGCGTTGGTGCAGGAACTGGGGCCAACGTCCTGACTTTC. This codes for CSVGAGTGANVLTF.

There are many counts of this clonotype. The chain employs TRBV7-3 and TRBJ1-1; D gene uncertain. There are 16 residues in the CDR3. V gave up 7 bases and J gave up 3 bases, with 21 bases separating them. Per germline, CDR1 SGHTA and CDR2 FQGTGA. The CDR3 bases are TGTGCCAGCATTCCGGTGAATTGGAGTTTGGACACTGAAGCTTTCTTT. Residues: CASIPVNWSLDTEAFF.

The rearrangement joins TRBV5-1 to TRBJ1-1; D gene unclear. CDR1 is SGHRS and CDR2 is YFSETQ in the germline V gene. The CDR3 runs to 14 residues. V was clipped by 1 base and J by 1 base, with 8 bases between them. The CDR3 DNA is TGCGCCAGCAGCTTGAGGGCCGGGAACACTGAAGCTTTCTTT. Protein product: CASSLRAGNTEAFF.

This rearrangement joins TRBV3-1 to TRBJ1-2; 8 bases line up with TRBD1. With V trimmed by 6 bases and J by 5 bases, 8 bases remained unmatched. This CDR3 region has 14 residues. Germline V gene data show CDR1 as LGHDT and CDR2 as YNNKEL (reference sequence). CDR3: CASRRQGRGYGYTF. The CDR3, as DNA: TGTGCCAGCAGACGACAGGGGAGGGGGTATGGCTACACCTTC. Supplemented by reference TRBV3-1 and TRBJ1-2, the full variable domain reads DTAVSQTPKYLVTQMGNDKSIKCEQNLGHDTMYWYKQDSKKFLKIMFSYNNKELIINETVPNRFSPKSPDKAHLNLHINSLELGDSAVYFCASRRQGRGYGYTFGSGTRLTVV.

V usage is TRBV9 and J usage is TRBJ1-4; D uncertain. The CDR3 totals 17 residues. The V end lost 0 bases, the J end lost 0 bases, and 12 bases lay between the germline ends. Per the germline V gene, CDR1 is SGDLS and CDR2 is YYNGEE. CDR3 bases: TGTGCCAGCAGCGTAGCCGGCGGCGCTACAACTAATGAAAAACTGTTTTTT. Translating it yields CASSVAGGATTNEKLFF.

This clonotype was detected ten times or more. The chain uses TRBV4-3 and TRBJ1-6; D remains ambiguous. CDR1 is LGHNA, CDR2 YSLEER, per germline. V lost 0 bases and J 7 bases, leaving 7 bases between the germline ends. The CDR3 has 14 residues. CDR3 loop: CASSQEATNSPLHF. CDR3 DNA: TGCGCCAGCAGCCAAGAAGCGACGAATTCACCCCTCCACTTT.

This clonotype showed up just a few times. This chain uses TRBV13 with TRBJ1-1; D ambiguous. Germline lookup yields CDR1 PRHDT and CDR2 FYEKMQ (reference sequence). The CDR3 runs to 13 residues. V lost 5 bases, J lost 1 base, and 8 bases lay in between. The CDR3 DNA follows: TGTGCCAGCAGCCCTCGAAAGAACACTGAAGCTTTCTTT. It yields the protein CASSPRKNTEAFF.

This clonotype was counted at least ten times. The V call is TRBV6-6, the J call TRBJ2-7; no firm D call. Germline CDR1 MNHNY, CDR2 SVGAGI (reference sequence). CDR3 length: 16 amino acids. Trimming shortened V by 6 bases and J by 3 bases, and 21 bases separated the two germline ends. CDR3 DNA: TGTGCCAGCAGCGATTTCCGTAATTCAGGAGACTACGAGCAGTACTTC. Its translation: CASSDFRNSGDYEQYF.

This sequence joins TRBV6-1 and TRBJ1-5, with D unresolved. Trimming removed 10 bases from V and 0 bases from J, with 10 bases in between. The CDR3 totals 13 residues. Germline lookup yields CDR1 MNHNS and CDR2 SASEGT. Here the CDR3 reads CATGGYSNQPQHF. Here the CDR3 DNA reads TGTGCCACTGGAGGGTATAGCAATCAGCCCCAGCATTTT.

This rearrangement joins TRBV27 to TRBJ2-7; D tentatively reads TRBD1 or TRBD2 (5 bases each). The V end was cut by 6 bases, the J end by 5 bases, with 26 bases between. CDR1 and CDR2 (germline): MNHEY, SMNVEV (reference sequence). CDR3 length: 17 residues. The CDR3 here is CASSKVGQGRGKNEQYF. In DNA form, the CDR3 reads TGTGCCAGCAGCAAGGTGGGGCAGGGCCGAGGGAAGAACGAGCAGTACTTC.

This clonotype was observed at least ten times. The chain recombines TRBV20-1 with TRBJ2-7; D is possibly TRBD2 (5 bases). The CDR3 has 15 amino acids. Between the trimmed V and J ends, which lost 2 bases and 0 bases, there was a span of 14 bases. Looked up from germline, CDR1 is DFQATT and CDR2 is SNEGSKA (reference sequence). This chain's CDR3 is CSARSRPGFSYEQYF. The CDR3 DNA reads as TGCAGTGCTAGATCCCGCCCGGGATTCTCCTACGAGCAGTACTTC.

Note on this clonotype: A read error may account for a junction end that differs from germline. J is TRBJ2-7 and V is TRBV18; 8 bases map to TRBD1. Looked up from germline, CDR1 is KGHSH and CDR2 is LQKENI. The length of the CDR3 is 15 residues. This CDR3 is CARSPQGGDSYEQYF. In DNA form, the CDR3 reads TGTGCCAGATCACCACAGGGGGGAGACTCCTACGAGCAGTACTTC.

This clonotype was recorded many times. This sequence joins TRBV7-6 and TRBJ2-7; TRBD2 might be the D (5 bases). The CDR3 loop spans 15 amino acids. In germline, CDR1 is SGHVS, CDR2 FNYEAQ. The V gene lost 1 base and the J gene lost 2 bases, with 12 bases spanning the gap. CDR3 amino acids: CASSLVLAATYEQYF. The DNA of the CDR3 is TGTGCCAGCAGCTTAGTTCTAGCCGCAACCTACGAGCAGTACTTC.

The sample holds many counts of this clonotype. This chain connects TRBV7-8 to TRBJ2-3, with D tentatively TRBD1 or TRBD2 (6 bases each). From germline, CDR1 is SGHVS and CDR2 FQNEAQ. Trimming took off 4 bases at V and 1 base at J, with 15 bases between the two ends. The CDR3 length is 16 residues. CDR3 DNA sequence: TGTGCCAGCAGCTGGCCTCATAGGGGGGGCACAGATACGCAGTATTTT. This gives the protein CASSWPHRGGTDTQYF.

This clonotype was recorded at least ten times. V usage is TRBV28 and J usage is TRBJ2-7, with 7 bases fitting TRBD1. Germline V gene data show CDR1 as MDHEN and CDR2 as SYDVKM. The CDR3 runs to 16 residues. With 4 bases clipped from V and 2 bases from J, the junction kept 11 bases outside the gene matches. The CDR3 protein is CASSSQLTGNTYEQYF. The CDR3, as DNA: TGTGCCAGCAGTTCCCAACTGACAGGGAACACCTACGAGCAGTACTTC.

The rearrangement links TRBV20-1 to TRBJ1-5, with a tentative D call TRBD1 (5 bases). The germline V gene encodes CDR1 DFQATT and CDR2 SNEGSKA (reference sequence). This CDR3 is built from 15 residues. V lost 1 base, J lost 6 bases, and 16 bases lay in between. The DNA of the CDR3 is TGCAGTGCTAGAGGTAGGCTGCTGGGGCCTCAGCCCCAGCATTTT. This translates into CSARGRLLGPQPQHF.

On this clonotype itself: This sequence may be a read error, since a much larger clone differs from it by one base. The chain combines TRBV18 with TRBJ1-1; 8 bases align to TRBD1. CDR1 and CDR2 from the germline V gene are KGHSH and LQKENI. There are 15 residues in the CDR3. With 5 bases clipped from V and 4 bases from J, the junction kept 9 bases outside the gene matches. The CDR3 loop is CASSENQGARTEAFF. In nucleotides, the CDR3 is TGTGCCAGCTCAGAGAATCAGGGGGCTCGCACTGAAGCTTTCTTT.

This clonotype was seen a few times. The J gene is TRBJ1-2, the V gene TRBV30; 7 positions match TRBD1. CDR1 GTSNPN and CDR2 SVGIG come from the germline V gene (reference sequence). Trimming removed 1 base from V and 6 bases from J; junction bases left unmatched: 8. This CDR3 comprises 14 residues. The CDR3 reads CAWSGGTVANGYTF. CDR3 coding DNA: TGTGCCTGGAGTGGCGGGACAGTTGCCAATGGCTACACCTTC.

This clonotype occurred a few times. The J gene is TRBJ1-1, the V gene TRBV9, with 7 nucleotides matching TRBD1. Looked up from germline, CDR1 is SGDLS and CDR2 is YYNGEE. The junction had 4 bases not matched to a gene; V was cut back by 2 bases and J by 0 bases. The length of the CDR3 is 15 residues. The CDR3, as DNA: TGTGCCAGCAGCGTGACAGGGATTTTGAACACTGAAGCTTTCTTT. Residues: CASSVTGILNTEAFF.

The chain employs TRBV6-2 or TRBV6-3 and TRBJ1-5, with 8 bases matching TRBD1. The CDR3 sequence is 14 residues long. CDR1 is MNHEY and CDR2 is SVGEGT in the germline V gene. The V and J ends lost 7 bases and 7 bases, in that order; junction bases with no gene match: 9. The CDR3 protein is CASKNRGIRQPQHF. Here the CDR3 DNA reads TGTGCCAGCAAAAACAGGGGGATAAGGCAGCCCCAGCATTTT.

This clonotype was counted once. Since a much larger clone is just one base distant, this may be a read error. The chain is built from TRBV7-2 and TRBJ2-7, with unresolved D. In germline, CDR1 is SGHTA, CDR2 FQGNSA. The CDR3 totals 15 residues. The V end lost 5 bases, the J end lost 6 bases, and 20 bases lay between the germline ends. CDR3 nucleotide sequence: TGTGCCAGCAGCCTCTTGGGTAATTCGGCCTGCGAGCAGTACTTC. Translated: CASSLLGNSACEQYF.

This clonotype was observed many times. The rearrangement uses TRBV28 and TRBJ2-4; D is unclear. The CDR3 totals 16 residues. CDR1 MDHEN and CDR2 SYDVKM come from the germline V gene. V was pared by 8 bases and J by 0 bases, with 17 bases between. CDR3 loop: CASETSPRLAKNIQYF. DNA of the CDR3: TGTGCCAGCGAGACATCTCCAAGGCTAGCCAAAAACATTCAGTACTTC.

This sequence joins TRBV29-1 and TRBJ2-3; D possibly corresponds to TRBD1 (6 bases). From germline, CDR1 is SQVTM and CDR2 ANQGSEA. The CDR3 loop spans 14 amino acids. Trimming took off 5 bases at V and 2 bases at J, with 14 bases between the two ends. The CDR3 loop is CSVYNRAYTDTQYF. CDR3 coding DNA: TGCAGCGTTTACAACAGGGCCTACACAGATACGCAGTATTTT.